This T cell receptor (beta chain) stems from a study of beta chain features in type 1 diabetes. The germline gives CDR1 SGHTA, CDR2 FQGNSA. The CDR3 is 14 amino acids. Deletions cut 0 bases from V and 5 bases from J, with 7 bases between. Every bit of the isolated RNA underwent reverse transcription, so sequencing read expressed TCRB transcripts. Clones were read by immunoSEQ multiplex PCR, and TCRdb kept only the in-frame ones, dropping some. The sample includes hundreds of thousands of clones, around a sixth of them seen just once. This clone was counted a few times. The genes are TRBV7-2 and TRBJ1-4, with D unresolved. Source material: naive CD4+ T cells from blood. The clonotype comes from a woman under 30 in good health. CDR3 sequence reads: CASSLALTNEKLFF. The DNA for the CDR3 is TGTGCCAGCAGCTTAGCCCTGACAAATGAAAAACTGTTTTTT. Supplemented by reference TRBV7-2 and TRBJ1-4, the full variable domain reads GAGVSQSPSNKVTEKGKDVELRCDPISGHTALYWYRQSLGQGLEFLIYFQGNSAPDKSGLPSDRFSAERTGGSVSTLTIQRTQQEDSAVYLCASSLALTNEKLFFGSGTQLSVL.